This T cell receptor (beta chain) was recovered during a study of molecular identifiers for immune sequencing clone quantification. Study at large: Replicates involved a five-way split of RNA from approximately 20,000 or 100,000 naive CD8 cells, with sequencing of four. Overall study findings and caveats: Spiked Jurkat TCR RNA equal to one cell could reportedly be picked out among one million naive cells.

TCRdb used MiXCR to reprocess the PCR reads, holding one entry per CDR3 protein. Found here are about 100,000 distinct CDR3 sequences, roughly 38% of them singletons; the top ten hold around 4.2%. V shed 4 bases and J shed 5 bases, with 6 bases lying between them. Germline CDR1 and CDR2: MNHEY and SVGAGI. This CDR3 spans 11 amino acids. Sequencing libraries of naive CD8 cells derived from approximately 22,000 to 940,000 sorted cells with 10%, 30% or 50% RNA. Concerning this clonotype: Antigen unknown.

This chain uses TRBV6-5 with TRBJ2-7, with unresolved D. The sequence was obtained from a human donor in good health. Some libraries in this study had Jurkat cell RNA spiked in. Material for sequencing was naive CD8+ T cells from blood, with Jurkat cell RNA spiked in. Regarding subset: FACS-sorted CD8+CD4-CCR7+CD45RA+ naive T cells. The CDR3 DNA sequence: TGTGCCAGCAGTTCCCGAGACGAGCAGTACTTC. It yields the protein CASSSRDEQYF.